This T cell receptor beta chain was identified during a study of blood T cell repertoires in COVID-19. The CDR3 length is 17 residues. Trimming at V came to 2 bases and at J to 0 bases, leaving 3 bases not matched to a gene. Per the germline V gene, CDR1 is LNHDA and CDR2 is SQIVND (reference sequence). Per the authors' pipeline: Scientists estimated how many nucleated cells there were by amplifying reference gene primers. The protocol was immunoSEQ multiplex PCR, while the TCRdb copy is restricted to in-frame clones and leaves out a portion. V and J calls and clone size are those listed in that table; D and trimming were worked out from the DNA. The sample consists of a few hundred thousand clones, around 89% of them appearing once.

Input material: peripheral blood. The sequence came from a woman aged 35 to 49 with COVID-19, enrolled during active disease. J is TRBJ2-6 and V is TRBV19; 8 nucleotides agree with TRBD2. The CDR3 loop reads CASSISAGGSGANVLTF. DNA of the CDR3: TGTGCCAGTAGTATATCGGCGGGGGGCTCTGGGGCCAACGTCCTGACTTTC.